The rows below give T cell receptor beta chains drawn from one sample of a study of blood T cells in healthy people across ages. TCRdb re-derived calls from the 5' RACE reads in MiXCR, one entry per CDR3 protein. The data show roughly 800,000 distinct CDR3 sequences, 58% seen once. Sequencing used blood. The receptors here all came from a man younger than 40 in good health. CDR3s include the opening cysteine and the closing phenylalanine or tryptophan. The order of the fields is clone size, J gene, V gene, D gene, CDR3 DNA, CDR3 protein. A D gene is named only where the DNA matches it firmly. Only some rows state a clone size, as once, few, many or a class for expanded clones.

. | TRBJ2-7 | TRBV6-2/TRBV6-3 | TRBD1 | TGTGCCAGCACTGGTTCGGGACAGGGTTCCTACGAGCAGTACTTC | CASTGSGQGSYEQYF
. | TRBJ1-2 | TRBV7-8 | . | TGTGCCAGCAGCCCAGACGCCCCCGGGGTCCCAAACTATGGTTACACCTTC | CASSPDAPGVPNYGYTF
. | TRBJ2-7 | TRBV29-1 | TRBD2 | TGCAGCGTTGCCCTAGGCGGCACTAGCGGGACCTACGAGCAGTACTTC | CSVALGGTSGTYEQYF
once | TRBJ2-7 | TRBV10-3 | TRBD2 | TGTGCCATGGGGACTATAACCTACGAGCAGTACTTC | CAMGTITYEQYF
. | TRBJ2-7 | TRBV20-1 | . | TGCAGTGTCCGAACCCTTGACGAGCAGTACTTC | CSVRTLDEQYF
. | TRBJ2-7 | TRBV3-1 | TRBD2 | TGTGCCAGCAGCCCCCTGGGTAGCGGGGGGACCTACGAGCAGTACTTC | CASSPLGSGGTYEQYF
. | TRBJ2-1 | TRBV19 | TRBD2 | TGTGCCACCTCCAGACTAGCGGATTTGGGGCAGTTCTTC | CATSRLADLGQFF
. | TRBJ2-5 | TRBV25-1 | . | TGTGCCAGCAGTGTAGACTCCGGGTGGGAGACCCAGTACTTC | CASSVDSGWETQYF
once | TRBJ2-5 | TRBV5-1 | TRBD2 | TGCGCCAGTACTTTAACGGGAGGGATAGAGACCCAGTACTTC | CASTLTGGIETQYF
. | TRBJ1-2 | TRBV5-1 | . | TGCGCCAGCAGCCAAGCGGGGGAGTATGGCTACACCTTC | CASSQAGEYGYTF
. | TRBJ1-2 | TRBV12-3/TRBV12-4 | . | TGTGCCAGCAGTCCCGGCGGACAGATCGGGCCTCTCTGGGGCTACACCTTC | CASSPGGQIGPLWGYTF
few | TRBJ2-3 | TRBV12-3/TRBV12-4 | . | TGTGCCAGCAGCCCTAGGGGGACTACCATCACAGATACGCAGTATTTT | CASSPRGTTITDTQYF
. | TRBJ2-1 | TRBV6-2/TRBV6-3 | . | TGTGCCAGCAGGGCGGACGGTTACAATGAGCAGTTCTTC | CASRADGYNEQFF
. | TRBJ2-2 | TRBV20-1 | . | TGCAGTGCCGCCCAGCCCAGGGGAACGAACACCGGGGAGCTGTTTTTT | CSAAQPRGTNTGELFF
few | TRBJ2-1 | TRBV27 | . | TGTGCCAGCAGTCCCGCGGTCCTCTCCTACAATGAGCAGTTCTTC | CASSPAVLSYNEQFF
few | TRBJ2-7 | TRBV4-3 | . | TGCGCCAGCAGCCATGGGGGTAGCAACGAGCAGTACTTC | CASSHGGSNEQYF
. | TRBJ1-1 | TRBV6-5 | . | TGTGCCAGCAGGGCAGGGGATTCTGAAGCTTTCTTT | CASRAGDSEAFF
. | TRBJ1-2 | TRBV28 | TRBD1 | TGTGCCAGCAGTCAGCAAAGGACAGGGATAGGAGGCTACACCTTC | CASSQQRTGIGGYTF
few | TRBJ2-7 | TRBV10-3 | TRBD2 | TGTGCCATCAGCGCTACTAGCGGGGGGTTCGGCGAGCAGTACTTC | CAISATSGGFGEQYF
. | TRBJ1-6 | TRBV18 | . | TGTGCCAGCTCACCATTTCCAAGGGCCAATTCACCCCTCCACTTT | CASSPFPRANSPLHF
few | TRBJ2-1 | TRBV7-2 | . | TGTGCCAGCGGCGGGTCGCGTAACAATGAGCAGTTCTTC | CASGGSRNNEQFF
. | TRBJ2-1 | TRBV30 | . | TGTGCCTGGAGTGCTTGGCTGAATGAGCAGTTCTTC | CAWSAWLNEQFF
. | TRBJ2-7 | TRBV4-3 | TRBD1 | TGCGCCAGCAGCCCGGTTCTCTCAAAAAGACCGGGACAGGGGTACGAGCAGTACTTC | CASSPVLSKRPGQGYEQYF
few | TRBJ2-6 | TRBV7-2 | . | TGTGCCAGCACCCAGGGCCACTCTGGGGCCAACGTCCTGACTTTC | CASTQGHSGANVLTF
once | TRBJ1-2 | TRBV4-3 | . | TGCGCCAGCAGCCCCGTTGGTGCAGGGGACTATGGCTACACCTTC | CASSPVGAGDYGYTF
. | TRBJ2-1 | TRBV12-3/TRBV12-4 | TRBD2 | TGTGCCAGTTTTAGCGGGAGCTACAATGAGCAGTTCTTC | CASFSGSYNEQFF
. | TRBJ2-1 | TRBV28 | . | TGTGCCAGCAGTACTAGATGGGGAAACAATGAGCAGTTCTTC | CASSTRWGNNEQFF
. | TRBJ1-2 | TRBV7-2 | . | TGTGCCAGCAGCTTATCGGGGTACTATGGCCACACCTTC | CASSLSGYYGHTF
few | TRBJ1-5 | TRBV6-1 | . | TGTGCCAGCAGATTGGAGAACAATCAGCCCCAGCATTTT | CASRLENNQPQHF
few | TRBJ2-4 | TRBV4-3 | TRBD2 | TGCGCCAGCAGCCAAGATACTTGGGGCAGCGGGAGGGCCGGGTCCAAGCAGTACTTC | CASSQDTWGSGRAGSKQYF
few | TRBJ2-1 | TRBV7-2 | . | TGTGCCAGCAGCACCTGGACAGAGTACAATGAGCAGTTCTTC | CASSTWTEYNEQFF
. | TRBJ2-7 | TRBV7-9 | TRBD2 | TGTGCCAGCAGCCCCCCTAGCGGCAACTCCTACGAGCAGTACTTC | CASSPPSGNSYEQYF
. | TRBJ2-1 | TRBV10-3 | TRBD2 | TGTGCCATCGGCGGACTAGCGGACAATGAGCAGTTCTTC | CAIGGLADNEQFF
few | TRBJ2-1 | TRBV9 | . | TGTGCCAGCAGTGTGTCGCGGGGTAATGAGCAGTTCTTC | CASSVSRGNEQFF
. | TRBJ1-2 | TRBV3-1 | . | TGTGCCAGCAGCCAAGATCATGTGGGACGTGGCTACACCTTC | CASSQDHVGRGYTF
. | TRBJ1-5 | TRBV20-1 | TRBD1 | TGCAGTGGTAACAGGGGGGGAGATCAGCCCCAGCATTTT | CSGNRGGDQPQHF
. | TRBJ1-6 | TRBV3-1 | . | TGTGCCAGCAGCCAAGATGTCGGTCGGCTGAGCTCCTATAATTCACCCCTCCACTTT | CASSQDVGRLSSYNSPLHF
. | TRBJ2-7 | TRBV15 | . | TGTGCCACCAGCAGAGAGAAAGGTGGGTCCTACGAGCAGTACTTC | CATSREKGGSYEQYF
once | TRBJ2-7 | TRBV28 | . | TGTGCCAGCAGTTTATACGGCAGGGAAAGCGAGCAGTACTTC | CASSLYGRESEQYF
few | TRBJ2-3 | TRBV9 | . | TGTGCCAGCAGCGTAGGTCGACAAGCTATAGATACGCAGTATTTT | CASSVGRQAIDTQYF
few | TRBJ2-5 | TRBV6-6 | . | TGTGCCAGCAGTTACTCGGGGCGTCAAGAGACCCAGTACTTC | CASSYSGRQETQYF
. | TRBJ2-7 | TRBV28 | . | TGTGCCAGCAGCCAGGGGGGGGGACAGCAATACTACGAGCAGTACTTC | CASSQGGGQQYYEQYF
once | TRBJ2-3 | TRBV7-9 | . | TGTGCCAGCAGCTTAAAGTCTTCGGCAGATACGCAGTATTTT | CASSLKSSADTQYF
. | TRBJ2-1 | TRBV5-6 | . | TGTGCCAGCAGCGGCGACCGGGACGGGTGGGTCAATGAGCAGTTCTTC | CASSGDRDGWVNEQFF
. | TRBJ2-3 | TRBV7-9 | . | TGTGCCAGCAGCCACGCCCTAGTGAGGCATCCAGATACGCAGTATTTT | CASSHALVRHPDTQYF
. | TRBJ2-5 | TRBV29-1 | TRBD2 | TGCAGCGTTGGGCTAGCGGGAGGGCCAGTAGAGACCCAGTACTTC | CSVGLAGGPVETQYF
few | TRBJ2-7 | TRBV5-5 | TRBD1 | TGTGCCAGCAGCCGGGGACAGGGGAACGAGCAGTACTTC | CASSRGQGNEQYF
. | TRBJ2-5 | TRBV29-1 | TRBD2 | TGCAGCGTACTAGCGGGAGAGACCCAGTACTTC | CSVLAGETQYF
few | TRBJ1-2 | TRBV4-3 | . | TGCGCCAGCAGCCATGACAAATTGAGACACTACACCTTC | CASSHDKLRHYTF
. | TRBJ1-4 | TRBV9 | TRBD1 | TGTGCCAGCAGCCCCCGACAGGGACTAAGGGAAAAACTGTTTTTT | CASSPRQGLREKLFF
few | TRBJ2-1 | TRBV11-2 | . | TGTGCCAGCAGCCCAACCCCCAACAATGAGCAGTTCTTC | CASSPTPNNEQFF
once | TRBJ2-1 | TRBV7-2 | TRBD2 | TGTGCCAGCAGCCGGGGACTAACGGGAGGAATGGTGCAGTTCTTC | CASSRGLTGGMVQFF
. | TRBJ1-4 | TRBV7-9 | . | TGTGCCAGCAGCCCTTATGTAACTAATGAAAAACTGTTTTTT | CASSPYVTNEKLFF
once | TRBJ2-5 | TRBV29-1 | . | TGCAGCGTTGCCGGGAGTGGTTACAATGAGCAGTACTTC | CSVAGSGYNEQYF